This T cell receptor (beta chain) originates from a study of cytomegalovirus exposure and HLA in healthy donors (dated by TCRdb to between 2016 and 2019). Regarding the study in general: An earlier analysis of some 620 of the donors reported under 300 Gb of sequence data and 95 million to 140 million unique TCR beta sequences obtained from 150 million to 200 million T cells. About 330 gigabases of sequencing data and around 88 million unique TCR sequences made up an early release that covered several hundred HLA-typed donors. Of the approximately 400 genotyped donors, 80% to 90% were placed in the genetic ancestry cluster associated with self-reported Caucasian donors. The study aimed to test whether cataloging public T cell receptors could reveal signatures of past pathogen exposure. The study profiled the T cell repertoires of 500 to 800 subjects by immunosequencing and related them to cytomegalovirus serostatus. In addition to the first cohort of 666 subjects, a separate validation cohort of about 120 different subjects was used. To predict cytomegalovirus infection status, the study combined high-throughput TCR immunosequencing, statistical association of individual TCRs with disease status, and machine learning. In a later analysis, previously published TCR beta repertoires from several hundred donors were re-analyzed and high-resolution HLA genotyping was added so that TCR occurrence patterns could be studied. Rather than using new phenotypic data, the later analysis identified candidate immune exposures from TCR beta sequences and from how often those sequences occurred across donors. To decide whether each TCR beta V gene segment behaved as functional or pseudogenic, an earlier analysis of some 540 of the donors relied on high-throughput TCR beta sequencing. Alongside the repertoire data, information on donor age, sex, ethnicity and CMV serostatus was compiled. A later genetic analysis used genome-wide SNP genotypes for about 60% of the 666 donors, treating that subset as a discovery cohort. All discovery cohort repertoires had been generated using a single sequencing platform. HLA typing covered class I and class II loci at four-digit resolution. The number of donors typed differed by locus, with about 629-630 for A, B, C, DRB1 and DQB1, roughly 520 for DQA1, 600 to 610 for DPA1, and around 430 for DPB1. Four or five DR-DQ haplotypes were handled as single units for association and clustering because linkage in the cohort was strong. Among around 400 genotyped donors of the cohort, an average of about 240,000 unique TCR beta nucleotide sequences was sequenced per donor, of which 15% to 20% were non-productive. Overall study results and their limits: Three of the identified cytomegalovirus-associated TCR beta chains were confirmed in vitro to be specific for cytomegalovirus antigens. Because counts were too low, 15 to 20 rarely observed V segments, including chromosome 9 orphons, were left out of the earlier analysis of several hundred of the donors. In a later analysis, HLA-associated TCR beta chains were found to be more clonally expanded and to have lower generation probabilities than equally common non-associated chains. Sequencing depth was assumed to be roughly uniform across donors in the presence/absence analyses, though that assumption may not hold. According to a later analysis, parvovirus B19, influenza, CMV and Epstein-Barr virus appeared linked to several top co-occurrence clusters. Because HLA typing was unavailable for some donors at each locus, only the typed subset was used in association tests. The cohort was sequenced for TCR beta chains only, and without alpha or paired-chain data the features that could be detected were limited. A later analysis found that most CMV-associated TCR beta chains appeared HLA-restricted, with HLA associations seemingly driven largely by CMV exposure. Broadly in line with IMGT annotations, most TCR beta V segments showed up in productive rearrangements about 87% or about 30% of the time in an earlier analysis of 450 to 600 of the donors. The classifier was reported to diagnose cytomegalovirus status with high specificity and sensitivity in both the original cohort and the validation cohort. According to a later genetic analysis, donors in an Asian-associated ancestry cluster had fewer N-insertions in productive TCRs than the approximately 700-donor mean. A cluster of highly shared sequence variants was judged likely to be a technical artifact of the sequencing pipeline. For the cohort, immune exposure information was limited to CMV serostatus. Some IMGT-functional V segments, including TRBV6-2 and TRBV6-3, could not be told apart with the 87-base-pair reads, so those segments were excluded. Linkage disequilibrium might explain the correlated functional status among segregating V segments, but an unknown experimental factor could not be ruled out. When HLA alleles, especially DR and DQ, strongly co-occurred, attributing TCR associations to individual alleles was difficult. A further reported finding was that TCR beta sequences accurately predicted the HLA-A and HLA-B alleles for most subjects in the first cohort. A later analysis found that TCR association rates varied across HLA loci, with DRB1 alleles showing the most associated TCRs and HLA-C alleles the fewest. Across donors, most TCR sequences were observed very rarely, whereas some public TCRs were present in many individuals. In a later genetic analysis, a missense DCLRE1C variant was associated with V-gene and J-gene trimming of TCR beta chains, and the association was replicated in an independent cohort. The study gave a list of 150 to 200 TCR beta chains associated with cytomegalovirus. Specific HLA alleles were associated with more than 15,000 TCR beta sequences at a false discovery rate of 0.05 in a later analysis. It was suggested by the authors that the approach could potentially be generalized to other disease states and immunological phenotypes.

V sheds 7 bases and J sheds 0 bases, leaving 10 bases between their ends. In the germline V gene, CDR1 corresponds to SQVTM and CDR2 to ANQGSEA. The CDR3 sequence holds 13 residues, the cysteine and phenylalanine included. CDR3 DNA is the only sequence kept; it has 39 bases, read in frame from the first base. The method behind the library was the immunoSEQ multiplex PCR assay. For the multiplex PCR, a mixture combining 60 forward primers for TCR Vbeta segments and 13 reverse primers for TCR Jbeta segments was used. The CDR3 region of rearranged TCR beta genes was amplified from genomic DNA by a multiplex PCR assay. Amplified TCR beta libraries were sequenced as 87-base-pair reads on the Illumina HiSeq System. The original pipeline was this. A later analysis counted tens of millions of unique TCR beta chains across the 700 or so repertoires, and about 10 million of these chains were shared by at least two donors. To remove PCR and sequencing errors, raw reads were error-corrected and collapsed into unique sequences using a nearest-neighbor algorithm that merged closely related sequences. CDR3 sequences were aligned to IMGT reference sequences to assign V, D and J gene segments. Each retained sequence needed at least a six-nucleotide match to both a V gene segment and a J gene segment. Rearrangements were classified as productive when the CDR3 lacked stop codons and remained in frame with V and J, and all other rearrangements were classified as non-productive. Following IMGT convention, CDR3 was defined as the stretch from the second conserved V-encoded cysteine to the conserved J-encoded phenylalanine. In an earlier analysis of around 570 of the donors, sequences lacking an unambiguous match to a single V gene segment were excluded. In an earlier analysis of around 590 of the donors, a V segment was called functional when productive rearrangements were above 56.7%, and segregating when the standard deviation between donors exceeded 5%. A statistical classification framework was built to diagnose cytomegalovirus status from the catalog of TCR beta chain sequences. V and J gene assignment, in a later analysis, came from comparing TCR nucleotide sequences with IMGT/GENE-DB human TR gene sequences. A later analysis assigned CDR3 sequences and most-parsimonious VDJ recombination scenarios with the TCRdist pipeline. In a later analysis, each TCR beta chain was defined by its CDR3 amino acid sequence together with its V-gene family, and reads without a unique V-gene family were excluded. As a way to deal with suspected cross-contamination and a sequencing artifact, a later analysis dropped over 550 nucleotide sequences that were highly shared and had low generation probability. A later analysis calculated a clonal expansion index for each public chain from normalized within-repertoire ranks of inferred template counts. In a later analysis, generation probabilities were computed with a VDJ recombination model fitted to out-of-frame rearrangements, and the resulting probabilities were checked against IGoR. Hypergeometric tests were used in a later analysis to score TCR-TCR, TCR-HLA and TCR-CMV co-occurrence, with a repertoire-size bias correction applied to the TCR pairs. To estimate false discovery rates, a later analysis permuted the HLA or CMV assignments 20 times. In a later analysis, co-occurring TCRs were grouped with DBSCAN, and TCRdist sequence similarity was added when clustering was performed within HLA-allele-positive subsets. Repertoires with fewer than 30,000 or more than 120,000 public chains were left out of co-occurrence clustering, as were five repertoires with anomalous nucleotide sharing. In its TCRdb copy, this immuneACCESS table keeps in-frame sequences only and misses some clones. Where compared with another copy, unresolved V genes explain less than half of these, and the others have no known cause. For V, J and clone size, that table is used; D and trimming come from the DNA. The sample has about 140,000 clones on record, about 79% of them singletons. The ten most abundant clones make up about 3.9% of the sample.

This clone has just a few counts. This clone's antigen is unknown. Nothing much larger sits one base from this clone, and base qualities are not available. The cohort consisted of more than 650 healthy bone marrow donors. At the time of sampling, every cohort member was nominally healthy, though immune exposures that went unrecorded were likely present. The donor tested CMV seropositive and was one of the 289 seropositive cohort members. Every donor gave a peripheral blood sample, and the peripheral blood mononuclear cells from that sample were used for TCR beta sequencing. The Qiagen DNeasy Blood Extraction Kit was used to extract genomic DNA from the blood cell samples.

The clonotype comes from a man in his forties or fifties in good health and CMV-seropositive. The material sequenced was PBMCs. The chain is assembled from TRBV29-1 and TRBJ2-1, with TRBD1 perhaps the D gene, on 5 matching bases. The DNA sequence is TGCAGCGGGGGCGTTAGCTCCTACAATGAGCAGTTCTTC. It translates as CSGGVSSYNEQFF.